This entry lists 2 T cell receptor beta chains sequenced from one sample in a study of human T cells and chemical hapten exposure. Whole blood that had not been fractionated was the source of extracted total RNA. For the library, individual cDNA molecules each received unique molecular identifiers. TCRdb processed the reads anew with MiXCR; each CDR3 protein has one entry. This table has around 120,000 distinct CDR3 sequences, 6.5% to 10% appearing once. The material sequenced was whole blood. These receptors were collected from a human donor in good health. Some clones in this sample may be carry-over from other donors' samples.

At least ten counts were recorded for this clonotype. This sequence joins TRBV5-6 and TRBJ2-5; possibly TRBD1 for D (6 bases). The V end lost 4 bases, the J end lost 1 base, and 14 bases lay between the germline ends. Germline assignment: CDR1 SGHDT and CDR2 YYEEEE. CDR3 length equals 15 residues. The CDR3 loop reads CASSVGPGVQETQYF. CDR3 nucleotides: TGTGCCAGCAGCGTAGGGCCAGGGGTCCAAGAGACCCAGTACTTC.

Ten or more counts support this clonotype. Here the CDR3 reads CASREGTEAFF. The DNA of the CDR3 is TGTGCCAGCAGAGAGGGCACTGAAGCTTTCTTT. This chain joins TRBV7-3 and TRBJ1-1; D is uncertain. V lost 6 bases, J lost 4 bases, and 6 bases lay in between. The V gene's germline CDR1 is SGHTA and CDR2 FQGTGA. CDR3 length equals 11 residues.